A single sample is the source of the 32 T cell receptor beta chains below, sequenced in a study of T cell responses to AZD1222 COVID-19 vaccine. TCRdb's copy holds only in-frame clones and misses some; the assay was immunoSEQ multiplex PCR. The table includes roughly 97,000 clones, approximately 91% detected once. The sample was peripheral blood, taken on day 0 of AZD1222 vaccination. The receptors were sampled from an adult in good health.

The CDR3 coding sequence is TGCGCCAGCAGCTTGTCCAATGAGCAGTTCTTC. Its protein product is CASSLSNEQFF. The chain is built from TRBV5-1 and TRBJ2-1; D remains ambiguous. V shed 1 base and J shed 6 bases, with 2 bases lying between them. The length of the CDR3 is 11 residues. Germline V gene sequence: CDR1 SGHRS, CDR2 YFSETQ.

J is TRBJ2-5 and V is TRBV5-8; D remains unclear. Germline lookup yields CDR1 SGHTS and CDR2 YDEGEE. V lost 1 base and J lost 5, with 9 bases in between. The CDR3 sequence is 13 residues long. The chain's CDR3 is CASSLFRSETQYF. The CDR3 DNA sequence: TGTGCCAGCAGCTTGTTTCGGTCGGAGACCCAGTACTTC.

The rearrangement uses TRBV3-1 (or the pseudogene TRBV3-2) and TRBJ2-7; D unclear. Trimming stripped 3 bases from V and 3 bases from J, with 12 bases between. The CDR3 sequence is 14 residues long. The germline V gene encodes CDR1 LGHDT and CDR2 YNNKEL (reference sequence). CDR3 loop: CASSHLGTSYEQYF. The CDR3 DNA reads as TGTGCCAGCAGCCACTTGGGAACCAGCTACGAGCAGTACTTC.

This clone came up once. V is TRBV7-2 and J is TRBJ1-6; 8 bases line up with TRBD1. Germline lookup yields CDR1 SGHTA and CDR2 FQGNSA. The CDR3 totals 15 residues. J was trimmed by 8 bases and V by 2 bases; bases with no gene match: 5. The CDR3, as DNA: TGTGCCAGCAGCTTATACGACAGGGGCGATTCACCCCTCCACTTT. This codes for CASSLYDRGDSPLHF. Looking up the rest from reference TRBV7-2 and TRBJ1-6 gives the full variable domain: GAGVSQSPSNKVTEKGKDVELRCDPISGHTALYWYRQSLGQGLEFLIYFQGNSAPDKSGLPSDRFSAERTGGSVSTLTIQRTQQEDSAVYLCASSLYDRGDSPLHFGNGTRLTVT.

The genes are TRBV19 and TRBJ1-4; unclear D gene. V lost 0 bases, J lost 0 bases, and 11 bases lay in between. Germline V gene lookup returns CDR1 LNHDA and CDR2 SQIVND (reference sequence). The CDR3 extends over 17 amino acids. In DNA, the CDR3 is TGTGCCAGTAGTATAGATGGCAGGCTAACAACTAATGAAAAACTGTTTTTT. Translation gives CASSIDGRLTTNEKLFF.

V usage is TRBV12-3 or TRBV12-4 and J usage is TRBJ1-2, with D perhaps TRBD1 (5 bases). Trimming stripped 7 bases from V and 7 bases from J, with 13 bases between. This CDR3 has 12 residues. The CDR3 protein is CASIVRVRGYTF. For the CDR3, the DNA is TGTGCCAGCATTGTCAGGGTACGTGGCTACACCTTC.

The J gene is TRBJ2-3, the V gene TRBV5-1; the match to TRBD2 covers 10 bases. The CDR3 totals 14 residues. Germline V gene sequence: CDR1 SGHRS, CDR2 YFSETQ. V lost 4 bases and J lost 5; bases outside the gene matches: 4. In DNA, the CDR3 is TGCGCCAGCAGCCTAGCGGGGGTGATAGATACGCAGTATTTT. Its translation is CASSLAGVIDTQYF.

The chain couples TRBV11-3 to TRBJ1-2; D gene unclear. Per the germline V gene, CDR1 is SGHNT and CDR2 is YENEEA. V lost 5 bases and J lost 0, with 4 bases in between. The CDR3 runs 12 residues. The CDR3 nucleotides read TGTGCCAGCAGCCCCGCTAACTATGGCTACACCTTC. Translation gives CASSPANYGYTF.

The chain carries TRBV9 and TRBJ1-5; a weak D match, TRBD1 (6 bases). Trimming took off 4 bases at V and 3 bases at J, with 11 bases between the two ends. The CDR3 runs 14 residues. CDR1 and CDR2 (germline): SGDLS, YYNGEE. CDR3 sequence reads: CASSPRDTNQPQHF. CDR3 coding DNA: TGTGCCAGCAGCCCTCGGGACACCAATCAGCCCCAGCATTTT.

The V gene is TRBV10-3, the J gene TRBJ2-2; no reliable D call. Germline V gives CDR1 ENHRY, CDR2 SYGVKD. V dropped 0 bases and J dropped 2 bases, with 10 bases sitting between them. This CDR3 region has 16 residues. The DNA of the CDR3 is TGTGCCATCAGTGAGTCTGTTTCAGAAAACACCGGGGAGCTGTTTTTT. It yields the protein CAISESVSENTGELFF.

In this sample, this clone turned up once. The V and J genes are TRBV5-1 and TRBJ1-2, with D possibly matching TRBD1 (6 bases). This CDR3 is built from 16 residues. Trimming removed 5 bases from V and 2 bases from J, with 19 bases in between. Germline V gives CDR1 SGHRS, CDR2 YFSETQ. CDR3 loop: CASRDLVGHLNYGYTF. CDR3 bases: TGCGCCAGCAGAGACCTCGTGGGACACCTCAACTATGGCTACACCTTC.

This chain uses TRBV7-3 with TRBJ2-2, with TRBD2 as a possible D gene (7 bases). The CDR3 is made up of 15 amino acids. Germline V gene data show CDR1 as SGHTA and CDR2 as FQGTGA. V lost 5 bases to trimming and J lost 0 bases, with 10 bases between them. CDR3 nucleotide sequence: TGTGCCAGCAGCCGGGGGGCCTCGAACACCGGGGAGCTGTTTTTT. Residues: CASSRGASNTGELFF.

This clone was counted between two and nine times. The gene calls are TRBV6-4 and TRBJ2-3, with TRBD2 identical over 10 bases. In germline, CDR1 is MRHNA, CDR2 SNTAGT. After removal of 3 bases from V and 9 bases from J, the junction contained 9 bases not matched to a gene. The CDR3 runs 15 residues. As DNA, the CDR3 is TGTGCCAGCAGTGAATCGAGCGGGGGGGCCGAAACGCAGTATTTT. This gives the protein CASSESSGGAETQYF.

The chain combines TRBV29-1 with TRBJ1-1; 7 nucleotides agree with TRBD1. There are 13 residues in the CDR3. The germline gives CDR1 SQVTM, CDR2 ANQGSEA. V lost 6 bases, J lost 5 bases, and 9 bases stayed unmatched. The CDR3 nucleotides are TGCAGCGTGAACAGGGGATTAAATACTGAAGCTTTCTTT. Its protein product is CSVNRGLNTEAFF.

The chain joins TRBV5-1 to TRBJ1-4; a weak D match, TRBD1 (5 bases). V gave up 3 bases and J gave up 6 bases, with 15 bases separating them. Germline V lookup: CDR1 SGHRS, CDR2 YFSETQ. The CDR3 length is 15 residues. The CDR3, as DNA: TGCGCCAGCAGCTCCGGGACGTCCATCCATGAAAAACTGTTTTTT. Residues: CASSSGTSIHEKLFF.

The rearrangement joins TRBV7-3 to TRBJ1-1; D possibly corresponds to TRBD1 (5 bases). V lost 2 bases to trimming and J lost 5 bases, with 15 bases between them. This CDR3 is built from 15 residues. The V gene's germline CDR1 is SGHTA and CDR2 FQGTGA. The CDR3 spells CASSLSPGMGTEAFF. In nucleotides, the CDR3 is TGTGCCAGCAGCTTATCCCCAGGGATGGGGACTGAAGCTTTCTTT.

The genes are TRBV7-3 and TRBJ2-5; the D gene is possibly TRBD2 (6 bases). The CDR3 spans 15 residues. V lost 3 bases and J 2 bases, leaving 13 bases between the germline ends. CDR1 and CDR2 (germline): SGHTA, FQGTGA. The CDR3 here is CASSFLGGGQETQYF. For the CDR3, the DNA is TGTGCCAGCAGCTTTCTGGGGGGAGGTCAAGAGACCCAGTACTTC.

The V gene is TRBV27, the J gene TRBJ1-2; D ambiguous. Germline V CDR1 and CDR2: MNHEY, SMNVEV (reference sequence). This CDR3 is 14 amino acids long. V lost 11 bases to trimming and J lost 8 bases, with 24 bases between them. DNA of the CDR3: TGTGCCGAGATGACGGACCCAAAGGCGGGGGGCTACACCTTC. Its translation: CAEMTDPKAGGYTF.

The chain joins TRBV9 to TRBJ2-3, with 8 positions matching TRBD2. The junction had 12 bases not matched to a gene; V was cut back by 0 bases and J by 6 bases. Looked up from germline, CDR1 is SGDLS and CDR2 is YYNGEE. This CDR3 spans 17 amino acids. The CDR3 protein is CASSVGMGGGSADTQYF. The CDR3 nucleotides read TGTGCCAGCAGCGTAGGAATGGGCGGGGGGTCCGCGGATACGCAGTATTTT. The full variable domain, rest sourced from reference TRBV9 and TRBJ2-3, is DSGVTQTPKHLITATGQRVTLRCSPRSGDLSVYWYQQSLDQGLQFLIQYYNGEERAKGNILERFSAQQFPDLHSELNLSSLELGDSALYFCASSVGMGGGSADTQYFGPGTRLTVL.

To note about this clone: The same CDR3 is also encoded by other DNA sequences in this sample. The chain employs TRBV30 and TRBJ1-5; possible D gene TRBD1, 5 bases. The CDR3 is made up of 13 amino acids. Trimming took off 0 bases at V and 2 bases at J, with 5 bases between the two ends. Germline V CDR1 and CDR2: GTSNPN, SVGIG (reference sequence). CDR3 protein: CAWSVQGNQPQHF. The CDR3 nucleotides are TGTGCCTGGAGTGTACAGGGCAATCAGCCCCAGCATTTT.

This clone was counted between two and nine times. The chain employs TRBV4-2 and TRBJ2-1; 9 bases fit TRBD2. The CDR3 runs 16 residues. V gave up 1 base and J gave up 1 base; unmatched junction bases: 2. Germline lookup yields CDR1 LGHNA and CDR2 YNFKEQ. For the CDR3, the DNA is TGTGCCAGCAGCCAAGGGAGCGGGGGGTCCTACAATGAGCAGTTCTTC. Protein: CASSQGSGGSYNEQFF.

This clone is a singleton in its sample. The rearrangement uses TRBV15 and TRBJ2-2; D ambiguous. Germline lookup yields CDR1 LNHNV and CDR2 YYDKDF (reference sequence). This CDR3 is built from 15 residues. Deletions cut 1 base from V and 2 bases from J, with 8 bases between. The CDR3 spells CATSRVGTNTGELFF. In nucleotides, the CDR3 is TGTGCCACCAGCAGAGTGGGCACCAACACCGGGGAGCTGTTTTTT.

V is TRBV3-1 (or the pseudogene TRBV3-2) and J is TRBJ2-7; TRBD1 might be the D (6 bases). Germline CDR1 LGHDT, CDR2 YNNKEL (reference sequence). This CDR3 spans 12 amino acids. V was pared by 5 bases and J by 6 bases, with 11 bases between. The CDR3 sequence is CASSYTGIEQYF. CDR3 DNA sequence: TGTGCCAGCAGCTATACAGGGATCGAGCAGTACTTC.

The rearrangement links TRBV4-1 to TRBJ2-2; D not resolved. The CDR3 consists of 12 residues. V was trimmed by 6 bases and J by 5 bases, leaving 7 bases between them. From germline, CDR1 is MGHRA and CDR2 YSYEKL. The DNA for the CDR3 is TGCGCCAGCAGTCCTTATACCGGGGAGCTGTTTTTT. It is translated as CASSPYTGELFF.

V and J are TRBV5-1 and TRBJ1-4; 10 bases are shared with TRBD1. The germline gives CDR1 SGHRS, CDR2 YFSETQ. This CDR3 comprises 17 residues. Trimming at V came to 0 bases and at J to 2 bases, leaving 4 bases not matched to a gene. The CDR3 here is CASSLGQGASTNEKLFF. CDR3 in DNA: TGCGCCAGCAGCTTGGGACAGGGGGCTTCGACTAATGAAAAACTGTTTTTT.

The rearrangement joins TRBV11-2 to TRBJ2-7; D ambiguous. The V and J ends lost 6 bases and 3 bases respectively, with 9 bases between them. From germline, CDR1 is SGHAT and CDR2 FQNNGV. The CDR3 spans 12 residues. The CDR3 region is CASSWNNYEQYF. The CDR3 DNA sequence: TGTGCCAGCAGTTGGAATAACTACGAGCAGTACTTC.

Regarding this clone: This CDR3 fails to terminate in the conserved phenylalanine or tryptophan, so it likely reflects a read error. V and J are TRBV11-2 and TRBJ1-6, with D maybe TRBD1 (6 bases). The CDR3 is 13 amino acids. Per germline, CDR1 SGHAT and CDR2 FQNNGV. With 5 bases removed from V and 13 bases from J, the gap between germline ends came to 15 bases. The CDR3 here is CASSPGDMVPLHL. CDR3 DNA sequence: TGTGCCAGCAGCCCCGGGGACATGGTTCCCCTCCACCTT.

The V call is TRBV5-5, the J call TRBJ2-3; 9 bases agree with TRBD1. The CDR3 has 16 amino acids. The ends lost 6 bases at V and 0 bases at J; junction bases unmatched: 8. Germline CDR1 and CDR2: SGHKS and YYEKEE (reference sequence). CDR3 amino acids: CASNIIQGASTDTQYF. The CDR3 DNA follows: TGTGCCAGCAACATTATACAGGGGGCAAGCACAGATACGCAGTATTTT.

The chain has TRBV5-1 and TRBJ1-1; 7 bases fit TRBD1. The CDR3 extends over 14 amino acids. V shed 4 bases and J 1 base; nucleotides not matched to a gene: 4. CDR1 SGHRS and CDR2 YFSETQ come from the germline V gene. CDR3 DNA: TGCGCCAGCAGCAGAACAGGGGAGAACACTGAAGCTTTCTTT. This codes for CASSRTGENTEAFF.

The rearrangement uses TRBV6-5 and TRBJ1-5; TRBD1 aligns across 9 bases. The CDR3 has 16 residues. Germline V lookup: CDR1 MNHEY, CDR2 SVGAGI. Germline trimming cut 2 bases from V and 4 bases from J; bases unmatched to any gene: 6. CDR3 bases: TGTGCCAGCAGTTACGGAGGGACAGGGAAAAATCAGCCCCAGCATTTT. Its protein product is CASSYGGTGKNQPQHF.

The chain combines TRBV3-1 (or the pseudogene TRBV3-2) with TRBJ1-2; tentative D call: TRBD1 (6 bases). Trimming removed 3 bases from V and 0 bases from J, with 11 bases in between. The CDR3 loop spans 15 amino acids. CDR1 and CDR2 (germline): LGHDT, YNNKEL (reference sequence). CDR3: CASSHRDKANYGYTF. In nucleotides, the CDR3 is TGTGCCAGCAGCCACCGGGACAAAGCTAACTATGGCTACACCTTC.

Only one count was recorded for this clone. This is likely a read error, given that the CDR3 carries no conserved phenylalanine or tryptophan at its end. This chain uses TRBV7-8 with TRBJ1-6; D call uncertain. CDR1 and CDR2 (germline): SGHVS, FQNEAQ. Trimming shortened V by 6 bases and J by 0 bases, and 6 bases separated the two germline ends. This CDR3 region has 14 residues. CDR3 nucleotides: TGTGCCAGCAGAAGGAGCTCCTATAATTCACCCCTCCACCTT. Residues: CASRRSSYNSPLHL.